This T cell receptor beta chain was identified during a study of T cells and Merkel cell carcinoma outcomes (TCRdb year 2020). For the wider study: The study examined the tumor T-cell repertoire together with T-cell density as predictors of clinical outcome in patients with Merkel cell carcinoma.

The table lists this clone with a few counts. Its binding antigen is unknown. No per-base quality is available; no much larger clone lies one base away. Findings and caveats that apply to the study as a whole: The combination of T-cell repertoire features and T-cell density was reported to predict clinical outcomes in patients with Merkel cell carcinoma.

Trimming removed 1 base from V and 6 bases from J, leaving 11 bases between the germline ends. Inclusive of the bounding cysteine and phenylalanine, the CDR3 is 14 residues long. Only the CDR3 portion is preserved as DNA: 42 bases, with reading frame beginning at the first base. The germline V gene (reference sequence) sets CDR1 to SEHNR and CDR2 to FQNEAQ. Samples were obtained from patients with Merkel cell carcinoma. Libraries were made using the immunoSEQ multiplex PCR assay. The clones in this table, taken by TCRdb from immuneACCESS, are in-frame only. Not every clone is retained; where verified, under half of the shortfall comes from an unresolved V gene, and the cause of the rest is unknown. The sample contains some 9,400 clones, approximately 81% of them found a single time. The top ten constitute 2% to 2.5% of the sample.

Sequencing was carried out using tumor tissue from Merkel cell carcinoma. The rearrangement combines TRBV7-9 with TRBJ2-3; confidence is insufficient to name the D gene. The receptor was isolated from a human donor with Merkel cell carcinoma. DNA sequence: TGTGCCAGCAGCTTAGATACAAATTCGGATACGCAGTATTTT. The translation is CASSLDTNSDTQYF.